Each of the 25 T cell receptor beta chains below was sequenced from the same sample in a study of T cells after yellow fever vaccination. TCRdb recomputed calls from the 5' RACE reads with MiXCR, one row per CDR3 protein. The repertoire holds about 120,000 distinct CDR3 sequences, with over 8% as singletons. Sequences were derived from CD8+ T cells sorted from PBMCs, sampled on the day of the yellow fever booster vaccination. Source of these receptors: a man aged 18 to 30 who received the YFV17D yellow fever vaccine.

Only a few counts were recorded for this clonotype. The chain recombines TRBV3-1 with TRBJ2-7; maybe TRBD2 (6 bases). Looked up from germline, CDR1 is LGHDT and CDR2 is YNNKEL (reference sequence). The CDR3 consists of 15 residues. V was trimmed by 0 bases and J by 1 base, leaving 10 bases between them. In DNA, the CDR3 is TGTGCCAGCAGCCAAGATCGGCGGGGATCCTACGAGCAGTACTTC. Encoded protein: CASSQDRRGSYEQYF.

There are a few counts of this clonotype. The chain joins TRBV4-3 to TRBJ1-2; 7 nucleotides match TRBD1. The CDR3 sequence is 15 residues long. Per the germline V gene, CDR1 is LGHNA and CDR2 is YSLEER. V was pared by 5 bases and J by 6 bases, with 12 bases of the junction left unmatched. The CDR3 coding sequence is TGCGCCAGCAGCTTCAGGGACAGACCGTGGGATGGCTACACCTTC. This sequence encodes CASSFRDRPWDGYTF.

J is TRBJ2-5 and V is TRBV7-3, with D tentatively TRBD1 or TRBD2 (6 bases each). Between the trimmed V and J ends, which lost 4 bases and 1 base, there was a span of 13 bases. This CDR3 region has 15 residues. CDR1 is SGHTA, CDR2 FQGTGA, per germline. The CDR3 region is CASSSHSGAQETQYF. In DNA, the CDR3 is TGTGCCAGCAGCTCTCACTCGGGGGCCCAAGAGACCCAGTACTTC.

This clonotype was seen only a few times. This rearrangement joins TRBV19 to TRBJ2-7; no reliable D call. From germline, CDR1 is LNHDA and CDR2 SQIVND (reference sequence). The V and J ends lost 1 base and 3 bases respectively, with 7 bases between them. This CDR3 spans 13 amino acids. For the CDR3, the DNA is TGTGCCAGTAGTATAGCGGCGGACTACGAGCAGTACTTC. This encodes CASSIAADYEQYF. The full variable domain, completed using reference TRBV19 and TRBJ2-7, is DGGITQSPKYLFRKEGQNVTLSCEQNLNHDAMYWYRQDPGQGLRLIYYSQIVNDFQKGDIAEGYSVSREKKESFPLTVTSAQKNPTAFYLCASSIAADYEQYFGPGTRLTVT.

A few counts support this clonotype. The chain joins TRBV21-1 to TRBJ2-7. TRBV21-1 is shown as a pseudogene. This CDR3 contains 15 residues. The CDR3 sequence: CASSIAPDRPYEQYF. The CDR3 coding sequence is TGTGCCAGCAGCATAGCACCGGACCGACCCTACGAGCAGTACTTC.

This clonotype came up many times. The chain couples TRBV9 to TRBJ2-2; D not resolved. V was pared by 1 base and J by 7 bases, with 11 bases between. CDR1 and CDR2 from the germline V gene are SGDLS and YYNGEE. CDR3 size: 14 residues. CDR3 sequence (DNA): TGTGCCAGCAGCGTATTTGGTTCCGGCGGGGAGCTGTTTTTT. This encodes CASSVFGSGGELFF.

This clonotype was seen more than once but under ten times. J is TRBJ2-2 and V is TRBV12-3 or TRBV12-4; D is ambiguous. This CDR3 is built from 15 residues. Trimming pared 2 bases from V and 7 bases from J, leaving 14 bases between. CDR3 in amino acids: CASSLRQKRGGELFF. CDR3 DNA sequence: TGTGCCAGCAGTTTAAGGCAGAAGAGAGGCGGGGAGCTGTTTTTT.

Note on this clonotype: One junction end does not reproduce the germline sequence, and a read error may be involved. The V call is TRBV12-3 or TRBV12-4, the J call TRBJ1-2, with 8 bases matching TRBD1. This CDR3 is 16 amino acids long. The CDR3 here is CASKQDRVGSNDGYTF. As DNA, the CDR3 is TGTGCCAGCAAACAGGACAGGGTGGGAAGTAACGATGGCTACACCTTC.

V usage is TRBV7-2 and J usage is TRBJ2-3; TRBD1 or TRBD2 may be the D gene (6 bases each). The CDR3 totals 13 residues. CDR1 SGHTA and CDR2 FQGNSA come from the germline V gene. V was trimmed by 6 bases and J by 7 bases, leaving 14 bases between them. This CDR3 is CASRSEGTYTQYF. CDR3 sequence (DNA): TGTGCCAGCAGGTCGGAGGGGACATATACGCAGTATTTT.

The chain joins TRBV7-3 to TRBJ2-1, with 8 bases aligning to TRBD2. The CDR3 covers 15 residues. Per germline, CDR1 SGHTA and CDR2 FQGTGA. V dropped 5 bases and J dropped 6; count of bases not matched to a gene: 9. CDR3 residues: CASSDDGLAGNEQFF. In DNA form, the CDR3 reads TGTGCCAGCAGCGACGATGGGCTAGCGGGCAATGAGCAGTTCTTC.

The chain couples TRBV10-3 to TRBJ1-2; TRBD1 matches at 7 bases. The CDR3 spans 12 residues. Trimming removed 8 bases from V and 2 bases from J; junction bases left unmatched: 2. Germline lookup yields CDR1 ENHRY and CDR2 SYGVKD. The CDR3 nucleotides are TGTGCCATCGGGACAGACAACTATGGCTACACCTTC. Translating gives CAIGTDNYGYTF.

The chain recombines TRBV4-1 with TRBJ1-6, with no clear D. The CDR3 runs to 14 residues. The germline V and J ends were trimmed by 1 base and 9 bases, with 10 bases remaining between them. Germline V gives CDR1 MGHRA, CDR2 YSYEKL. The CDR3 protein is CASSQGPSGSPLHF. The CDR3 DNA sequence: TGCGCCAGCAGCCAAGGCCCTAGCGGTTCACCCCTCCACTTT.

This clonotype has just a few counts. The CDR3 reads CASSYRVPNYEQYF. The DNA for the CDR3 is TGCGCCAGCAGCTACAGGGTCCCGAACTACGAGCAGTACTTC. The chain combines TRBV5-1 with TRBJ2-7; a weak D match, TRBD1 (6 bases). The V end was cut by 3 bases, the J end by 3 bases, with 13 bases between. The germline V gene has CDR1 SGHRS and CDR2 YFSETQ. The CDR3 is made up of 14 amino acids.

The chain carries TRBV6-6 and TRBJ2-3; TRBD2 matches 14 bases. Trimming took 4 bases from V and 6 from J; bases not matched to a gene: 9. Per germline, CDR1 MNHNY and CDR2 SVGAGI (reference sequence). CDR3 length equals 17 residues. The CDR3 bases are TGTGCCAGCAGTTCGGGACTAGCGGGGGCCCAGGGGGATACGCAGTATTTT. Its translation is CASSSGLAGAQGDTQYF.

This clonotype has a handful of counts. The chain employs TRBV7-9 and TRBJ1-6; the match to TRBD1 covers 7 bases. Germline CDR1 SEHNR, CDR2 FQNEAQ (reference sequence). V was pared by 5 bases and J by 7 bases, with 8 bases of the junction left unmatched. CDR3 length: 15 amino acids. CDR3 amino acids: CASSRDRELNSPLHF. In DNA, the CDR3 is TGTGCCAGCAGCCGTGACAGGGAGCTCAATTCACCCCTCCACTTT.

The sample holds a few counts of this clonotype. The J gene is TRBJ1-1, the V gene TRBV20-1; D is perhaps TRBD1 (6 bases). The CDR3 covers 13 residues. V gave up 6 bases and J gave up 6 bases, with 17 bases separating them. Germline V gene sequence: CDR1 DFQATT, CDR2 SNEGSKA (reference sequence). CDR3 loop: CSALGHRGPEAFF. The CDR3 DNA is TGCAGTGCCCTGGGACACCGGGGACCTGAAGCTTTCTTT.

This clonotype was detected ten times or more. This sequence joins TRBV20-1 and TRBJ1-5; a possible D gene is TRBD1 (5 bases). Germline V CDR1 and CDR2: DFQATT, SNEGSKA (reference sequence). The CDR3 consists of 17 residues. Trimming left V 3 bases short and J 5 bases short, with 23 bases between. CDR3 nucleotides: TGCAGTGCTAGCTCACCCACCGGAGGGGTTGAGGATCAGCCCCAGCATTTT. Its protein is CSASSPTGGVEDQPQHF.

The chain combines TRBV7-9 with TRBJ2-7; D may be TRBD1 (6 bases). CDR1 is SEHNR and CDR2 is FQNEAQ in the germline V gene (reference sequence). CDR3 length: 12 residues. The V end was cut by 6 bases, the J end by 5 bases, with 11 bases between. The CDR3 sequence is CASSLQGNEQYV. The CDR3 DNA follows: TGTGCCAGCAGTTTGCAGGGGAACGAGCAGTACGTC.

The genes are TRBV12-3 or TRBV12-4 and TRBJ2-7, with no clear D. V was shortened by 6 bases and J by 4 bases, with 13 bases between the two germline ends. CDR3 length: 13 residues. CDR3 sequence (DNA): TGTGCCAGCAGGACCCTCTCCGGATACGAGCAGTACTTC. As protein: CASRTLSGYEQYF.

The sample holds a few counts of this clonotype. Germline is not matched at one junction end, which may reflect a read error. The rearrangement uses TRBV23-1 and TRBJ2-2, with 9 bases matching TRBD1. TRBV23-1 is treated as an ORF (open reading frame) with a function not yet certain. The CDR3 extends over 16 amino acids. CDR3 residues: CASSQPGQGCTGELSF. The CDR3 nucleotides read TGCGCCAGCAGCCAGCCGGGACAGGGATGTACCGGGGAGCTGTCTTTT.

The rearrangement uses TRBV30 and TRBJ1-2; D unresolved. The CDR3 has 13 residues. Trimming removed 2 bases at V and 4 bases at J, with 11 bases between. From germline, CDR1 is GTSNPN and CDR2 SVGIG (reference sequence). The CDR3 region has the DNA TGTGCCTGGAGTCGGGTCGAGATCTATGGCTACACCTTC. Translation: CAWSRVEIYGYTF.

J is TRBJ2-2 and V is TRBV6-2 or TRBV6-3; 7 nucleotides align to TRBD1. The CDR3 runs to 18 residues. Germline-derived CDR1 and CDR2 are MNHEY and SVGEGT. V lost 6 bases and J lost 5; bases outside the gene matches: 18. This CDR3 reads CASSYQPTGNGQTGELFF. Here the CDR3 DNA reads TGTGCCAGCAGCTATCAACCGACAGGGAATGGCCAAACCGGGGAGCTGTTTTTT.

This clonotype was recorded at least ten times. The chain joins TRBV29-1 to TRBJ2-1, with D maybe TRBD2 (5 bases). The germline gives CDR1 SQVTM, CDR2 ANQGSEA. The CDR3 is made up of 16 amino acids. Trimming stripped 5 bases from V and 0 bases from J, with 17 bases between. CDR3 region: CSVYPRERYSYNEQFF. DNA for the CDR3: TGCAGCGTTTACCCGAGGGAGCGGTACTCCTACAATGAGCAGTTCTTC.

This clonotype occurred many times. V usage is TRBV7-9 and J usage is TRBJ2-1; a possible D gene is TRBD2 (5 bases). The CDR3 runs to 16 residues. Between the trimmed V and J ends, which lost 7 bases and 0 bases, there was a span of 16 bases. The germline V gene encodes CDR1 SEHNR and CDR2 FQNEAQ (reference sequence). The CDR3 sequence is CASKTAGLSSYNEQFF. As DNA, the CDR3 is TGTGCCAGCAAAACCGCAGGACTTAGCTCCTACAATGAGCAGTTCTTC.

Only one count was recorded for this clonotype. The chain carries TRBV12-3 or TRBV12-4 and TRBJ1-4; unclear D gene. V gave up 6 bases and J gave up 10 bases, with 18 bases separating them. This CDR3 contains 14 residues. The CDR3 is CASRSPGSRGKLFF. The CDR3 bases are TGTGCCAGCAGGAGCCCCGGGTCCCGCGGAAAACTGTTTTTT.